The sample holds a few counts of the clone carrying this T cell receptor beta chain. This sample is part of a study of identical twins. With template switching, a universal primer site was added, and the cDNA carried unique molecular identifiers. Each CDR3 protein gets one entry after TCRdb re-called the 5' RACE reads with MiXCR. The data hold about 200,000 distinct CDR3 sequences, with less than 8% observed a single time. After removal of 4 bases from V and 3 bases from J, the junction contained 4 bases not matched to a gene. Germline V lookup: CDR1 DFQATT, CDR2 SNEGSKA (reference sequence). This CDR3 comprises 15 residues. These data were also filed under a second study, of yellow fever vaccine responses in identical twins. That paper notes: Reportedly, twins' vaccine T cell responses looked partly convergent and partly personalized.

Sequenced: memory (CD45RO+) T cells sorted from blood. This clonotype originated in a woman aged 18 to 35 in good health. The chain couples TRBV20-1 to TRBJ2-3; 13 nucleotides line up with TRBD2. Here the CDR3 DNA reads TGCAGTGCTACGGGACTAGCGGGACGTACAGATACGCAGTATTTT. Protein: CSATGLAGRTDTQYF.